The TCR beta chain under discussion was sequenced for a study of blood T cells in healthy people across ages. Findings and limits, study-wide: Aged donors had fewer naive CD4+ cells and lower diversity than long-lived donors.

Extracted total RNA amounted to at least 5 micrograms for each sample. This clonotype was counted between two and nine times. Antigen specificity is unknown. The authors ran a second PCR of about 7 to 11 cycles using a sample-barcoded 5' primer and a J-beta primer mix. Each cDNA was tagged by a template-switch adaptor containing 12 random nucleotides. Each of the samples gave a minimum of 2.5 million paired-end reads that contained CDR3. TCRdb reanalysed the 5' RACE reads using MiXCR and keeps one entry per CDR3 protein. The table shows about 730,000 distinct CDR3 sequences, with 43% occurring only once. Germline V gives CDR1 SGHTA, CDR2 FQGNSA. The trim removed 2 bases at V and 6 bases at J, leaving 6 bases unmatched. This CDR3 is 15 amino acids long.

Sequencing input: blood. The chain has TRBV7-2 and TRBJ1-2, with 10 nucleotides matching TRBD1. This clonotype originated in a woman aged 55-69 years in good health. The chain's CDR3 is CASSLKDRGLHGYTF. CDR3 nucleotides: TGTGCCAGCAGCTTAAAAGACAGGGGGCTTCATGGCTACACCTTC.